This TCR beta chain was sequenced for a study of T cells expressing NK-cell markers. Findings and limits, study-wide: These clonotypes also led the CD3+CD56-NKG2C+ fraction in a few donors.

TCRdb reprocessed the 5' RACE reads; each CDR3 protein has one entry and no DNA is given. The specimen's table records some 390,000 distinct CDR3 sequences. The CDR3 runs to 13 residues. With regard to this clonotype: Its specificity is unknown.

This TCR was recovered from a woman aged 45-65 years in good health. The sequencing sample was made of blood T cells: a sorted CD56 or NKG2C T cell subset, CD4+ or CD8+ T cells, or bulk PBMC T cells (not recorded which). The genes are TRBV12-3 or TRBV12-4 and TRBJ1-4. The CDR3 protein is CASREAANEKLFF.